This T cell receptor beta chain derives from a study of blood T cell repertoires in COVID-19 (TCRdb year 2020). For context, the study as a whole: Collaborator samples came from the United States, Italy and Spain and covered acute and convalescent phases of COVID-19. The material from the prospective study consisted of cDNA or gDNA derived from T cells, B-cell-depleted T cells, or PBMCs. Deeply sampled blood TCRbeta repertoires from subjects exposed to, actively infected with, or recovered from COVID-19 were included in the dataset. Sample metadata almost always included a de-identified subject ID, COVID-19 status, age in years and sex. Samples were obtained from the ongoing ImmuneRACE study (first 160 participants) and from some 1,300 subjects provided by 6 global collaborators. Where available, HLA class I and class II types were taken from metadata supplied by the sample provider and were not determined by assay-based typing. The repertoires were made available in a free public database intended to serve as a resource for research on the immune response to SARS-CoV-2.

The CDR3, from cysteine to phenylalanine, totals 16 residues. The retained sequence is limited to the CDR3, 48 bases, with the frame set at the first base. As encoded in the germline V gene, CDR1 is KGHSH while CDR2 is LQKENI. At the junction V is shortened by 3 bases and J by 8 bases; bases outside the gene matches: 12. The collaborating institutions used their own protocols to collect whole blood in K2EDTA tubes. For TCRbeta analysis, collaborator samples were shipped as frozen whole blood, as isolated PBMCs, or as DNA extracted from either sample type. TCRbeta CDR3 regions were amplified from genomic DNA using the immunoSEQ Assay, a bias-controlled multiplex PCR. The authors processed their data as follows. The number of nucleated cells in each sample was estimated from the amplification of reference gene primers within the assay. To quantify the absolute abundance of each unique TCRbeta CDR3 rearrangement, sequence reads were collapsed and filtered. For each sample, productive Simpson clonality was calculated as the square root of Simpson's diversity index across productive rearrangements. Entries here come from immuneACCESS through TCRdb and include only in-frame sequences with V and J called. Some clones fail to appear in such tables; in the studies checked, an unresolved V gene covers under half of the shortfall, and the cause of the remainder is unknown. V and J calls and clone size are as listed in that table; D and trimming were resolved from the DNA. Present in this sample are 250,000 or so clones, 70% to 90% of which were seen just once. Of the sample, 2.5% to 3% falls within the top ten clones.

With respect to this clone: The clone's antigen remains unknown. Base qualities are missing; no much larger clone stands one base away.

What the work shows at the level of the full study, not this receptor alone: The amount of clinical and demographic metadata varied by source and participant and was provided uncurated.

The sequence links TRBV18 to TRBJ1-2; the junction holds 10 bases that match TRBD1. Sequenced material: peripheral blood. The clonotype originates from a woman in her twenties or thirties with active or convalescent COVID-19. The CDR3 has the sequence CASSPPGQGPSRGYTF. The DNA sequence reads TGTGCCAGCTCACCCCCGGGACAGGGGCCGTCACGCGGCTACACCTTC.